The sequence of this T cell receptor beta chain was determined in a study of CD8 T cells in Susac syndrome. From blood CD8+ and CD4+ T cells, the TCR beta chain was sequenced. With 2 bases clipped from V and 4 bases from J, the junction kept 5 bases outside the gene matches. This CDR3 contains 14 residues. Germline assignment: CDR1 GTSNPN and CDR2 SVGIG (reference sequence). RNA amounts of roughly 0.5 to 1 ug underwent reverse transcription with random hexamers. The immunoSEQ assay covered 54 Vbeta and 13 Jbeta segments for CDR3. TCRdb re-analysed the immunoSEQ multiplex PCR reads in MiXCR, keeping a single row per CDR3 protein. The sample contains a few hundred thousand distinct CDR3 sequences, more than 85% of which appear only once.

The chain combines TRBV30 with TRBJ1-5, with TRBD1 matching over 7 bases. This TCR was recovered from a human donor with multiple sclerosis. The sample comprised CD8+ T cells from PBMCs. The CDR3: CAWSPGQPNQPQHF. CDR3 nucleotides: TGTGCCTGGAGTCCGGGACAGCCTAATCAGCCCCAGCATTTT.